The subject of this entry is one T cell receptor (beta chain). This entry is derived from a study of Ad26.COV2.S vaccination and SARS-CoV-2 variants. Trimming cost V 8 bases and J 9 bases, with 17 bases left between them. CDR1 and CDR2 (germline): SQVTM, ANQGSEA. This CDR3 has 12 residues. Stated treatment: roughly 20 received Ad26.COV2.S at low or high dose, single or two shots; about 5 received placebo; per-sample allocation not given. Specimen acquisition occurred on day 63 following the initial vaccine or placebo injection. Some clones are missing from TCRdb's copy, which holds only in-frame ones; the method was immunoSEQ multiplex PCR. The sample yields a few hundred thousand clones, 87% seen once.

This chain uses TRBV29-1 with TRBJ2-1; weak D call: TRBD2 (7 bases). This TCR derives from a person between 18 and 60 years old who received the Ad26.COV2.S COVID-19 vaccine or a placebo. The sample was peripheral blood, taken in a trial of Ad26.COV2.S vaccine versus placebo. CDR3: CSINWGGGEQFF. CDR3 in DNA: TGCAGCATCAACTGGGGAGGGGGTGAGCAGTTCTTC.